What follows are 29 T cell receptor beta chains derived from one specimen sequenced in a study of shared clonotypes between healthy human individuals. Some clones are missing from TCRdb's copy, which holds only in-frame ones; the method was immunoSEQ multiplex PCR. The sample yields around 1.5 million clones, nearly 99% seen once. The specimen sequenced was naive CD4+ T cells sorted from blood. The subset is: CD45RA+ positively selected. These receptors were taken from a man aged 25-40 years in good health.

The chain recombines TRBV5-5 with TRBJ2-7, with D perhaps TRBD2 (5 bases). V shed 0 bases and J shed 4 bases, with 17 bases lying between them. CDR1 and CDR2 (germline): SGHKS, YYEKEE (reference sequence). The CDR3 covers 16 residues. The chain's CDR3 is CASSLALSPGLYEQYF. The CDR3 DNA sequence: TGTGCCAGCAGCTTGGCTCTTAGCCCCGGACTTTACGAGCAGTACTTC.

The gene calls are TRBV28 and TRBJ2-1, with D possibly matching TRBD2 (5 bases). Germline V gene lookup returns CDR1 MDHEN and CDR2 SYDVKM. With 2 bases removed from V and 9 bases from J, the gap between germline ends came to 17 bases. The CDR3 has 15 residues. This CDR3 is CASSLGQRKAPEQFF. The CDR3 DNA sequence: TGTGCCAGCAGTTTAGGCCAGCGGAAGGCCCCTGAGCAGTTCTTC.

This chain uses TRBV6-1 with TRBJ1-4; D might be TRBD1 (6 bases). Germline V CDR1 and CDR2: MNHNS, SASEGT. The length of the CDR3 is 15 residues. The V gene lost 0 bases and the J gene lost 7 bases, with 12 bases spanning the gap. The CDR3 here is CASSEARVRGEKLFF. CDR3 nucleotide sequence: TGTGCCAGCAGTGAAGCGAGGGTCAGGGGTGAAAAACTGTTTTTT.

J is TRBJ2-5 and V is TRBV6-1; no definite D call. There are 12 residues in the CDR3. Trimming removed 2 bases from V and 5 bases from J, with 6 bases in between. The germline V gene encodes CDR1 MNHNS and CDR2 SASEGT. The CDR3 sequence: CASSEIWETQYF. As DNA, the CDR3 is TGTGCCAGCAGTGAAATCTGGGAGACCCAGTACTTC.

The rearrangement uses TRBV5-1 and TRBJ2-5; perhaps TRBD1 as D (6 bases). Germline V gene sequence: CDR1 SGHRS, CDR2 YFSETQ. The V and J ends lost 2 bases and 0 bases respectively, with 8 bases between them. This CDR3 region has 14 residues. The CDR3 region is CASSFQGYQETQYF. CDR3 nucleotide sequence: TGCGCCAGCAGCTTTCAGGGGTACCAAGAGACCCAGTACTTC. The whole variable domain, remainder taken from reference TRBV5-1 and TRBJ2-5, is KAGVTQTPRYLIKTRGQQVTLSCSPISGHRSVSWYQQTPGQGLQFLFEYFSETQRNKGNFPGRFSGRQFSNSRSEMNVSTLELGDSALYLCASSFQGYQETQYFGPGTRLLVL.

The gene calls are TRBV7-2 and TRBJ2-3; D might be TRBD2 (5 bases). Trimming took 3 bases from V and 8 from J, leaving 18 bases between them. CDR3 length: 15 residues. The germline V gene has CDR1 SGHTA and CDR2 FQGNSA. The CDR3 nucleotides read TGTGCCAGCAGCTTTGTACGGACGGGGATAGGTACGCAGTATTTT. This translates into CASSFVRTGIGTQYF.

The rearrangement uses TRBV28 and TRBJ2-1; 16 bases align to TRBD2. J lost 7 bases, V lost 5 bases, and 11 bases had no gene match. Germline CDR1 is MDHEN and CDR2 is SYDVKM. The CDR3 length is 18 residues. CDR3 DNA sequence: TGTGCCAGCAGTCCCCCGGGACTAGCGGGAGGGCCAAGTAATGAGCAGTTCTTC. Its protein is CASSPPGLAGGPSNEQFF.

The chain is built from TRBV2 and TRBJ2-1; TRBD2 might be the D (6 bases). CDR3 size: 13 residues. Germline-derived CDR1 and CDR2 are SNHLY and FYNNEI. V lost 7 bases to trimming and J lost 4 bases, with 11 bases between them. CDR3 DNA sequence: TGTGCCAGCACCAAGGACTATTACAATGAGCAGTTCTTC. Encoded protein: CASTKDYYNEQFF.

The chain combines TRBV6-1 with TRBJ2-6; D remains ambiguous. This CDR3 has 15 amino acids. Germline V gene data show CDR1 as MNHNS and CDR2 as SASEGT. V was pared by 5 bases and J by 0 bases, with 8 bases between. In DNA, the CDR3 is TGTGCCAGCAGTCTCCTTCTCTCTGGGGCCAACGTCCTGACTTTC. Translated: CASSLLLSGANVLTF.

The chain employs TRBV4-1 and TRBJ2-1, with TRBD2 matching 7 bases. CDR3 length equals 15 residues. The V and J ends lost 1 base and 8 bases, in that order; junction bases with no gene match: 8. Per the germline V gene, CDR1 is MGHRA and CDR2 is YSYEKL. CDR3 loop: CASSQGEAGDYEQFF. CDR3 DNA sequence: TGCGCCAGCAGCCAAGGGGAGGCGGGAGACTATGAGCAGTTCTTC.

The chain recombines TRBV7-6 with TRBJ1-1; D is unclear. The CDR3 contains 15 residues. Trimming took 6 bases from V and 5 from J, leaving 19 bases between them. The germline CDR1 and CDR2 sequences are SGHVS and FNYEAQ. The CDR3 DNA follows: TGTGCCAGCAGATTGTGGGAGGAGGAGTCTACTGAAGCTTTCTTT. Its translation: CASRLWEEESTEAFF.

This clone was picked up one time. The chain couples TRBV2 to TRBJ1-1, with 7 bases fitting TRBD1. The junction had 7 bases not matched to a gene; V was cut back by 6 bases and J by 0 bases. The CDR3 has 15 residues. CDR1 SNHLY and CDR2 FYNNEI come from the germline V gene. The chain's CDR3 is CASRRGGLMNTEAFF. CDR3 DNA sequence: TGTGCCAGCAGAAGAGGGGGCTTAATGAACACTGAAGCTTTCTTT.

As regards this clone: At one boundary the junction diverges from the germline segment, which might be a read error. The chain carries TRBV5-5 and TRBJ2-1; D is perhaps TRBD1 or TRBD2 (5 bases each). The CDR3 consists of 11 residues. The V gene's germline CDR1 is SGHKS and CDR2 YYEKEE (reference sequence). CDR3 region: CASTLGDEQFF. The CDR3 DNA reads TGTGCCAGCACCTTGGGGGATGAGCAGTTCTTC. The full variable domain, completed using reference TRBV5-5 and TRBJ2-1, is DAGVTQSPTHLIKTRGQQVTLRCSPISGHKSVSWYQQVLGQGPQFIFQYYEKEERGRGNFPDRFSARQFPNYSSELNVNALLLGDSALYLCASTLGDEQFFGPGTRLTVL.

The chain has TRBV5-1 and TRBJ2-1; TRBD2 is a possible D gene (5 bases). This CDR3 region has 16 residues. Germline V gene lookup returns CDR1 SGHRS and CDR2 YFSETQ. The V end was cut by 0 bases, the J end by 0 bases, with 10 bases between. Here the CDR3 DNA reads TGCGCCAGCAGCTTGGGCCCTAGCAGCTCCTACAATGAGCAGTTCTTC. Translation: CASSLGPSSSYNEQFF.

This clone was counted a single time. V is TRBV7-9 and J is TRBJ1-5; a possible D gene is TRBD1 (6 bases). Germline V lookup: CDR1 SEHNR, CDR2 FQNEAQ (reference sequence). V gave up 5 bases and J gave up 0 bases, with 17 bases separating them. CDR3 length equals 17 residues. The CDR3 region has the DNA TGTGCCAGCAGCCCCGGCGGGGGCAGGAATAGCAATCAGCCCCAGCATTTT. It is translated as CASSPGGGRNSNQPQHF.

This chain uses TRBV6-5 with TRBJ1-2; D remains ambiguous. The ends were cut back, 5 bases at V and 4 bases at J, with 14 bases in the middle. Germline V lookup: CDR1 MNHEY, CDR2 SVGAGI. The CDR3 length is 14 residues. The CDR3 here is CASSPAPGGYGYTF. The CDR3 nucleotides are TGTGCCAGCAGTCCGGCCCCGGGTGGCTATGGCTACACCTTC.

The chain has TRBV5-6 and TRBJ2-2; D possibly uses TRBD1 or TRBD2 (5 bases each). V was shortened by 0 bases and J by 1 base, with 10 bases between the two germline ends. Germline CDR1 and CDR2: SGHDT and YYEEEE. This CDR3 spans 16 amino acids. DNA for the CDR3: TGTGCCAGCAGCTTGGGGAGGACACTGAACACCGGGGAGCTGTTTTTT. This codes for CASSLGRTLNTGELFF.

CDR3 residues: CASSLPQGNTGELFF. Written as DNA, the CDR3 is TGCGCCAGCAGCTTGCCACAGGGAAACACCGGGGAGCTGTTTTTT. V is TRBV5-1 and J is TRBJ2-2, with a possible D match to TRBD1 (6 bases). The CDR3 runs to 15 residues. Between the trimmed V and J ends, which lost 1 base and 2 bases, there was a span of 9 bases. Germline loops: CDR1 SGHRS, CDR2 YFSETQ.

The V call is TRBV7-9, the J call TRBJ2-2; 9 nucleotides agree with TRBD2. The germline V gene has CDR1 SEHNR and CDR2 FQNEAQ (reference sequence). CDR3 length equals 15 residues. V lost 4 bases to trimming and J lost 9 bases; unmatched junction nucleotides: 9. CDR3 bases: TGTGCCAGCAGCTCGGGGCGGGAGGGCCCCTGGGAGCTGTTTTTT. Its translation is CASSSGREGPWELFF.

Turning to this clone: Other nucleotide sequences from this sample produce the same CDR3. The chain has TRBV5-1 and TRBJ2-6, with D possibly being TRBD1 (5 bases). CDR1 and CDR2 (germline): SGHRS, YFSETQ. The CDR3 runs to 15 residues. V was shortened by 0 bases and J by 2 bases, with 6 bases between the two germline ends. This chain's CDR3 is CASSLDRPGANVLTF. CDR3 bases: TGCGCCAGCAGCTTGGACAGGCCTGGGGCCAACGTCCTGACTTTC.

This clone was seen a single time. The chain has TRBV4-3 and TRBJ2-7; D perhaps matches TRBD2 (5 bases). Trimming removed 0 bases from V and 3 bases from J, with 9 bases in between. The CDR3 totals 14 residues. Germline V gene data show CDR1 as LGHNA and CDR2 as YSLEER. The CDR3, as DNA: TGCGCCAGCAGCCAAGATCGGACTTACTACGAGCAGTACTTC. Its translation: CASSQDRTYYEQYF.

CDR3 region: CASVATSGNNEQFF. DNA for the CDR3: TGTGCCAGCGTAGCGACTAGCGGCAACAATGAGCAGTTCTTC. The chain combines TRBV4-2 with TRBJ2-1; 9 bases line up with TRBD2. Losses at the gene ends were 8 bases for V and 5 bases for J; bases not matched to a gene: 7. The CDR3 length is 14 residues. In germline, CDR1 is LGHNA, CDR2 YNFKEQ.

This sequence joins TRBV5-1 and TRBJ2-6; 7 nucleotides agree with TRBD1. Germline V gene lookup returns CDR1 SGHRS and CDR2 YFSETQ. The CDR3 runs 19 residues. With 5 bases clipped from V and 1 base from J, the junction kept 15 bases outside the gene matches. The CDR3 bases are TGCGCCAGCAGTCTGGGATTCGGGACAGTGGATTCTGGGGCCAACGTCCTGACTTTC. Its translation: CASSLGFGTVDSGANVLTF.

With respect to this clone: Other DNA sequences from this sample encode an identical CDR3 as well. V gene TRBV5-1 combines with J gene TRBJ2-2; the D call may be TRBD1 or TRBD2 (5 bases each). CDR3 length: 15 amino acids. Germline values: CDR1 SGHRS, CDR2 YFSETQ. Trimming left V 0 bases short and J 3 bases short, with 9 bases between. For the CDR3, the DNA is TGCGCCAGCAGCTTGGGAGGGGCGGACACCGGGGAGCTGTTTTTT. It yields the protein CASSLGGADTGELFF.

V gene TRBV6-5 combines with J gene TRBJ2-1, with TRBD2 identical over 12 bases. J lost 12 bases, V lost 6 bases, and 9 bases had no gene match. The CDR3 length is 14 residues. The germline V gene encodes CDR1 MNHEY and CDR2 SVGAGI. The CDR3 protein is CASRPGLAGSGQFF. CDR3 in DNA: TGTGCCAGCAGGCCGGGACTAGCGGGTTCAGGGCAGTTCTTC.

This clone occurred once. The chain recombines TRBV7-8 with TRBJ2-3; D is ambiguous. V dropped 5 bases and J dropped 4 bases, with 13 bases sitting between them. The CDR3 sequence is 14 residues long. The germline V gene encodes CDR1 SGHVS and CDR2 FQNEAQ. CDR3 sequence: CASSKGRHSDTQYF. The CDR3 coding sequence is TGTGCCAGCAGCAAAGGACGCCATTCAGATACGCAGTATTTT. Full variable domain (remainder filled in from reference TRBV7-8 and TRBJ2-3): GAGVSQSPRYKVAKRGQDVALRCDPISGHVSLFWYQQALGQGPEFLTYFQNEAQLDKSGLPSDRFFAERPEGSVSTLKIQRTQQEDSAVYLCASSKGRHSDTQYFGPGTRLTVL.

In the case of this clone: The same CDR3 can be traced to other DNA sequences in this sample. The chain links TRBV5-1 to TRBJ2-7; a possible D gene is TRBD1 (6 bases). The CDR3 length is 14 residues. The V end was cut by 0 bases, the J end by 2 bases, with 9 bases between. Germline CDR1 SGHRS, CDR2 YFSETQ. This CDR3 reads CASSLVGAPYEQYF. As DNA, the CDR3 is TGCGCCAGCAGCTTGGTGGGGGCACCCTACGAGCAGTACTTC.

The chain uses TRBV11-2 and TRBJ2-2, with TRBD1 identical over 8 bases. The V gene end was trimmed by 1 base and the J gene end by 8 bases; junction bases not matched to a gene: 3. The CDR3 extends over 14 amino acids. The germline CDR1 and CDR2 sequences are SGHAT and FQNNGV. DNA for the CDR3: TGTGCCAGCAGCTTAGTCAGGGGGCTGGGGGAGCTGTTTTTT. It is translated as CASSLVRGLGELFF.

The V gene is TRBV6-1, the J gene TRBJ2-2, with D unresolved. The germline gives CDR1 MNHNS, CDR2 SASEGT. V was cut by 4 bases and J by 1 base, with 10 bases left in between. The CDR3 contains 15 residues. The DNA of the CDR3 is TGTGCCAGCAGTGTTCTATCGGTGAACACCGGGGAGCTGTTTTTT. Amino acid sequence: CASSVLSVNTGELFF.